The clone carrying this T cell receptor beta chain was recorded a few times. Its antigen is unidentified. Profiled with immunoSEQ multiplex PCR; TCRdb holds only in-frame clones, not every one. Of about 1 million clones in the sample, about 76% were seen once. The entry originates in a study of shared clonotypes between healthy human individuals. General study results and limits: A generally larger estimated richness was seen in naive subsets than in memory subsets. When naive CD4 clonotypes were compared across several donors, 4% to 6.5% were shared. Only blood underwent sampling, and tissue repertoires likely differ. Represented diversity (both genetic and exposure-history) was limited by the small number of donors.

Germline V gene data show CDR1 as SQVTM and CDR2 as ANQGSEA. Trimming shortened V by 4 bases and J by 0 bases, and 12 bases separated the two germline ends. There are 14 residues in the CDR3. This chain joins TRBV29-1 and TRBJ1-2; D is unresolved. This sequence was found in a man aged 18 to 29 in good health. The sequenced sample consisted of memory CD4+ T cells sorted from blood. Subset meaning: CD45RA-negative fraction. CDR3 bases: TGCAGCGTTGTATCTGGTACAGCTAACTATGGCTACACCTTC. Encoded protein: CSVVSGTANYGYTF. The full variable domain, with the rest looked up from reference TRBV29-1 and TRBJ1-2, is SAVISQKPSRDICQRGTSLTIQCQVDSQVTMMFWYRQQPGQSLTLIATANQGSEATYESGFVIDKFPISRPNLTFSTLTVSNMSPEDSSIYLCSVVSGTANYGYTFGSGTRLTVV.